This is a list of T cell receptor beta chains from one sample in a study of regulatory T cells in long-lasting Graves disease. TCRdb redid the calling of the multiplex PCR reads with MiXCR, one entry per CDR3 protein. The sample contains 300,000 or so distinct CDR3 sequences, 15% to 20% of which appear only once. The material was peripheral blood mononuclear cells (PBMCs), obtained when the disease was refractory, from a patient treated with antithyroid drugs. All receptors derive from a female donor with Graves disease. Both conserved end residues are part of each CDR3. Each record gives: V gene, clone size, D gene, J gene, CDR3 protein, CDR3 DNA. D genes are given only for firm matches. Part of the rows lack a size; the others show once, few, many or a class for expanded clones.

TRBV10-2	-	TRBD1	TRBJ2-5	CASMKGTGGKTQYF	TGCGCCAGCATGAAAGGGACAGGGGGCAAGACCCAGTACTTC
TRBV28	many	TRBD1	TRBJ1-1	CASSFEDRGSVLVNTEAFF	TGTGCCAGCAGTTTTGAGGACAGGGGATCAGTGTTGGTGAACACTGAAGCTTTCTTT
TRBV12-3/TRBV12-4	many	-	TRBJ2-7	CASSLGFSAEQYF	TGTGCCAGCAGTTTAGGATTTTCGGCCGAGCAGTACTTC
TRBV27	many	-	TRBJ2-5	CASSLGQGRGETQYF	TGTGCCAGCAGTTTAGGGCAGGGAAGGGGAGAGACCCAGTACTTC
TRBV29-1	-	-	TRBJ1-2	CSVGRVGYGYTF	TGCAGCGTTGGAAGGGTCGGCTATGGCTACACCTTC
TRBV30	few	-	TRBJ2-5	CAWSVLRISETQYF	TGTGCCTGGAGTGTACTTCGGATTTCGGAGACCCAGTACTTC
TRBV28	many	-	TRBJ2-5	CASRQRFRETQYF	TGTGCCAGCAGACAGAGGTTTCGAGAGACCCAGTACTTC
TRBV19	-	TRBD1	TRBJ2-2	CASIGTGSTGELFF	TGTGCCAGTATCGGGACAGGGTCGACCGGGGAGCTGTTTTTT
TRBV6-1	few	TRBD1	TRBJ2-3	CASKQGTGGISLADTQYF	TGTGCCAGCAAGCAAGGGACAGGGGGCATTAGCCTAGCAGATACGCAGTATTTT
TRBV7-9	many	-	TRBJ1-2	CASSFAQGGYTF	TGTGCCAGCAGCTTCGCGCAAGGGGGCTACACCTTC
TRBV2	many	TRBD1	TRBJ2-7	CASMRTGLNYEQYF	TGTGCCAGCATGCGGACAGGGCTAAACTACGAGCAGTACTTC
TRBV7-9	few	-	TRBJ2-6	CASSLDGRSGANVLTF	TGTGCCAGCAGCTTAGATGGGCGTTCTGGGGCCAACGTCCTGACTTTC
TRBV28	many	TRBD2	TRBJ2-7	CASSLGGSGYEQYF	TGTGCCAGCAGTTTGGGAGGGAGTGGGTACGAGCAGTACTTC
TRBV19	few	-	TRBJ1-5	CASRQTGSNQPQHF	TGTGCCAGTAGACAGACAGGTAGCAATCAGCCCCAGCATTTT
TRBV4-1	many	-	TRBJ2-7	CASSQATGYVYEQYF	TGCGCCAGCAGCCAAGCCACAGGGTATGTTTACGAGCAGTACTTC
TRBV2	many	-	TRBJ2-5	CASRWGGMLETQYF	TGTGCCAGCAGGTGGGGCGGGATGCTAGAGACCCAGTACTTC
TRBV15	many	-	TRBJ1-2	CATSRGGSGQGGHLYGYTF	TGTGCCACCAGCAGAGGGGGGTCCGGGCAGGGCGGGCATCTCTATGGCTACACCTTC
TRBV27	many	TRBD1	TRBJ2-7	CASSPGTGNYEQYF	TGTGCCAGCAGTCCCGGGACAGGGAACTACGAGCAGTACTTC
TRBV10-3	-	TRBD1	TRBJ1-4	CATRDRQGEKLFF	TGTGCCACCAGGGACAGGCAAGGGGAAAAACTGTTTTTT
TRBV29-1	few	-	TRBJ1-1	CSVTRRVETEAFF	TGCAGCGTAACCCGGAGGGTGGAAACTGAAGCTTTCTTT
TRBV30	many	-	TRBJ1-5	CAWSEGEVINQPQHF	TGTGCCTGGAGTGAAGGCGAAGTAATCAATCAGCCCCAGCATTTT
TRBV4-1	few	-	TRBJ1-6	CASSGRTENSPLHF	TGCGCCAGCAGCGGACGGACCGAAAATTCACCCCTCCACTTT
TRBV29-1	-	-	TRBJ1-1	CSVEGKWNTEAFF	TGCAGCGTTGAAGGCAAATGGAACACTGAAGCTTTCTTT
TRBV20-1	few	-	TRBJ1-1	CSADRNTEAFF	TGCAGTGCTGACAGGAACACTGAAGCTTTCTTT
TRBV6-1	few	-	TRBJ2-1	CASSERAGEQFF	TGTGCCAGCAGTGAACGAGCGGGTGAGCAGTTCTTC
TRBV6-1	-	-	TRBJ1-2	CASHDPLDGYTF	TGTGCCAGCCACGACCCACTAGATGGCTACACCTTC
TRBV12-3/TRBV12-4	many	-	TRBJ1-2	CASSAFRRADYGYTF	TGTGCCAGCAGTGCCTTCAGGAGGGCAGACTATGGCTACACCTTC
TRBV12-3/TRBV12-4	many	TRBD1	TRBJ1-4	CASSHRDSNEKLFF	TGTGCCAGCAGTCACCGGGACAGTAATGAAAAACTGTTTTTT
TRBV19	-	-	TRBJ1-2	CASTAGKGVSNYGYTF	TGTGCCAGTACCGCCGGGAAGGGAGTATCTAACTATGGCTACACCTTC
TRBV11-2	many	-	TRBJ2-3	CASSLEWRDTQYF	TGTGCCAGCAGCTTAGAGTGGAGAGATACGCAGTATTTT
TRBV29-1	many	TRBD1	TRBJ1-2	CSVHGQGIRGYTF	TGCAGCGTTCATGGACAGGGAATTCGGGGCTACACCTTC
TRBV15	-	TRBD1	TRBJ1-6	CATSRDRGANSPLHF	TGTGCCACCAGCAGGGACAGGGGGGCTAATTCACCCCTCCACTTT
TRBV7-2	many	TRBD2	TRBJ2-7	CASSLPTSGKSEQYF	TGTGCCAGCAGCCTACCGACTAGCGGGAAAAGCGAGCAGTACTTC
TRBV5-1	-	TRBD2	TRBJ2-1	CASSPGGESYNEQFF	TGCGCCAGCAGCCCGGGGGGGGAAAGCTACAATGAGCAGTTCTTC
TRBV6-2/TRBV6-3	-	-	TRBJ1-5	CASTPGQLNQPQHF	TGTGCCAGCACCCCTGGCCAACTCAATCAGCCCCAGCATTTT
TRBV7-3	many	TRBD1	TRBJ1-2	CASSNDRGMSYTF	TGTGCCAGCAGTAATGACAGGGGCATGAGCTACACCTTC
TRBV7-2	-	TRBD1	TRBJ2-1	CASSVRQGMYNEQFF	TGTGCCAGCAGCGTGCGACAGGGGATGTACAATGAGCAGTTCTTC
TRBV5-1	many	TRBD2	TRBJ2-7	CASSLAWTSGRPARYEQYF	TGCGCCAGCAGCTTGGCCTGGACTAGCGGGAGACCCGCCCGCTACGAGCAGTACTTC
TRBV6-1	many	-	TRBJ1-2	CASSQGGISGYTF	TGTGCCAGCAGTCAAGGGGGAATCAGTGGCTACACCTTC
TRBV7-2	-	TRBD2	TRBJ2-1	CASSLLLAGGAYNEQFF	TGTGCCAGCAGCTTACTTCTAGCGGGAGGCGCCTACAATGAGCAGTTCTTC
TRBV19	few	-	TRBJ2-2	CASSISSGTGELFF	TGTGCCAGTAGTATATCGAGCGGCACCGGGGAGCTGTTTTTT
TRBV6-1	-	-	TRBJ1-1	CASGRVGGGAEAFF	TGTGCCAGCGGCCGAGTTGGGGGGGGGGCTGAAGCTTTCTTT
TRBV10-3	-	TRBD2	TRBJ2-1	CAISESAGGGNEQFF	TGTGCCATCAGTGAGTCAGCGGGGGGTGGCAATGAGCAGTTCTTC
TRBV10-3	-	TRBD1	TRBJ2-3	CATQGQGTDTQYF	TGTGCCACCCAGGGACAGGGCACAGATACGCAGTATTTT
TRBV6-1	few	-	TRBJ2-6	CASRHSSGANVLTF	TGTGCCAGCAGACACAGCTCTGGGGCCAACGTCCTGACTTTC
TRBV3-1	-	-	TRBJ1-5	CASSIGRVGGVSNQPQHF	TGTGCCAGCAGTATCGGACGGGTGGGGGGGGTTAGCAATCAGCCCCAGCATTTT
TRBV6-1	many	-	TRBJ1-1	CASSANRDTNTEAFF	TGTGCCAGCAGTGCCAACCGGGACACTAACACTGAAGCTTTCTTT